This TCR beta chain was recorded in a study of cytomegalovirus exposure and HLA in healthy donors (dated by TCRdb to 2016 to 2017). Background for the entire study: An earlier analysis of some 600 of the donors reported 276 Gb of sequence data and 117 million unique TCR beta sequences obtained from some 200 million T cells. An early release that covered roughly 600 HLA-typed donors contained about 300 gigabases of sequencing data and 65 million to 100 million unique TCR sequences. Of the 398 genotyped donors, about 80% fell in the genetic ancestry cluster associated with self-reported Caucasian donors. The study aimed to test whether signatures of past pathogen exposure could be identified by cataloging public T cell receptors. Using immunosequencing, the study profiled T cell repertoires from about 610 subjects and related those repertoires to cytomegalovirus serostatus. Along with the roughly 700-subject first cohort, a separate validation cohort of approximately 110 different subjects was used. The study combined high-throughput TCR immunosequencing, statistical association of individual TCRs with disease status, and machine learning to predict cytomegalovirus infection status. A later analysis re-analyzed previously published TCR beta repertoires from 600 to 850 donors and added high-resolution HLA genotyping to study TCR occurrence patterns. Rather than drawing on any new phenotypic data, the later analysis identified candidate immune exposures from TCR beta sequences and the way those sequences occurred across donors. An earlier analysis of 587 of the donors used high-throughput TCR beta sequencing to judge whether each TCR beta V gene segment behaved as functional or pseudogenic. Alongside the repertoire data, information on donor age, sex, ethnicity and CMV serostatus was compiled. A later genetic analysis used genome-wide SNP genotypes for about three fifths of the 666 donors, treating that subset as a discovery cohort. Every discovery cohort repertoire had been produced on one sequencing platform. HLA typing covered class I and class II loci at four-digit resolution. The number of donors typed differed by locus, with about 629-640 for A, B, C, DRB1 and DQB1, around 560 for DQA1, 606 for DPA1, and some 440 for DPB1. Five DR-DQ haplotypes were treated as single units for association and clustering because of strong linkage in the cohort. On average, around 240,000 unique TCR beta nucleotide sequences were sequenced per donor among about 400 genotyped donors of the cohort, with roughly 20% of those sequences being non-productive. What the authors observed across the whole study: Because the 87-base-pair reads could not distinguish some IMGT-functional V segments, including TRBV6-2 and TRBV6-3, those segments were excluded. Sequencing depth was assumed to be roughly uniform across donors in the presence/absence analyses, though that assumption may not hold. The study listed 150 to 200 TCR beta chains as associated with cytomegalovirus. The cohort was sequenced for TCR beta chains only, and without alpha or paired-chain data the features that could be detected were limited. According to the authors, the approach could potentially be generalized to other disease states and immunological phenotypes. Assigning TCR associations to individual alleles was difficult when HLA alleles, especially DR and DQ, strongly co-occurred. Because some donors lacked HLA typing at each locus, the association tests relied only on the typed subset. Several of the top co-occurrence clusters appeared to be linked to parvovirus B19, influenza, CMV and Epstein-Barr virus, according to a later analysis. In vitro tests confirmed that a few of the cytomegalovirus-associated TCR beta chains recognize cytomegalovirus antigens. In both the original and validation cohorts, the classifier was reported to diagnose cytomegalovirus status with high specificity and sensitivity. For the cohort, immune exposure information was limited to CMV serostatus. In an earlier analysis of fewer than 750 of the donors, most TCR beta V segments were observed in productive rearrangements about 87% or about 30% of the time, broadly matching IMGT annotations. In a later genetic analysis, fewer N-insertions in productive TCRs were reported among donors in an Asian-associated ancestry cluster than the roughly 710-donor mean. The earlier analysis of nearly 600 of the donors excluded seventeen rarely observed V segments, including chromosome 9 orphons, because counts were too low. Linkage disequilibrium might explain the correlated functional status among segregating V segments, but an unknown experimental factor could not be excluded. A later genetic analysis associated a missense DCLRE1C variant with V-gene and J-gene trimming of TCR beta chains, and an independent cohort replicated the association. In a later analysis, most CMV-associated TCR beta chains were found to appear HLA-restricted, with HLA associations seemingly driven largely by CMV exposure. In a later analysis, the rate of TCR association differed among HLA loci, with DRB1 alleles having the most associated TCRs and HLA-C alleles having the fewest. A further reported finding was that TCR beta sequences accurately predicted the HLA-A and HLA-B alleles for most subjects in the first cohort. A later analysis found that HLA-associated TCR beta chains were more clonally expanded and had lower generation probabilities than equally common non-associated chains. Specific HLA alleles were associated with some 15,000 TCR beta sequences at a false discovery rate of 0.05 in a later analysis. A group of highly shared sequence variants was considered likely to be a technical artifact of the sequencing pipeline. Most TCR sequences were observed very rarely across donors, whereas some public TCRs were present in many individuals.

The germline V gene sets CDR1 to SGHTA and CDR2 to FQGTGA. The CDR3 measures 16 amino acids from cysteine to phenylalanine. The only DNA kept is the CDR3, 48 bases in frame from the first base. The germline V and J ends show losses of 2 bases and 5 bases respectively, and no gene match explains 7 bases of the junction. With regard to this clone: Its recognized antigen is unknown. The input lacks base qualities; no much larger clone sits a single base away.

In total, over 600 healthy bone marrow donors made up the cohort. Cohort members were all nominally healthy when sampled, although unrecorded immune exposures were likely present. CMV serostatus was recorded as positive for 250 to 300 and negative for 352 of the 666 cohort members, whereas no CMV serostatus was recorded for the donor in question. A peripheral blood sample was provided by each donor, and peripheral blood mononuclear cells were used for TCR beta sequencing. The Qiagen DNeasy Blood Extraction Kit was used to extract genomic DNA from the blood cell samples. Library method: the immunoSEQ multiplex PCR assay. The multiplex PCR relied on a mix of 60 forward primers for TCR Vbeta segments and 13 reverse primers for TCR Jbeta segments. The CDR3 region of rearranged TCR beta genes was amplified from genomic DNA by a multiplex PCR assay. The amplified TCR beta libraries were sequenced on the Illumina HiSeq System as 87-base-pair reads. The paper's data handling went like this. Across the roughly 600 repertoires, a later analysis counted 80 million or so unique TCR beta chains, some 11 million of which were shared by at least two donors. A nearest-neighbor algorithm error-corrected the raw reads and collapsed the reads into unique sequences, merging closely related sequences to remove PCR and sequencing errors. CDR3 sequences were aligned to IMGT reference sequences to assign V, D and J gene segments. Each retained sequence needed at least a six-nucleotide match to both a V gene segment and a J gene segment. A rearrangement was called productive if the CDR3 had no stop codons and remained in frame with V and J, and every other rearrangement was called non-productive. CDR3 was defined by IMGT convention, running from the second conserved V-encoded cysteine to the conserved J-encoded phenylalanine. In an earlier analysis of approximately 590 of the donors, sequences lacking an unambiguous match to a single V gene segment were excluded. An earlier analysis of 587 of the donors classified V segments as functional when productive rearrangements were above 56.7% and as segregating when the standard deviation between donors was above 5%. A statistical classification framework was built for diagnosing cytomegalovirus status from the catalog of TCR beta chain sequences. In a later analysis, TCR nucleotide sequences were compared against IMGT/GENE-DB human TR gene sequences so that V and J genes could be assigned. The TCRdist pipeline was used in a later analysis to assign CDR3 sequences and most-parsimonious VDJ recombination scenarios. In a later analysis, every TCR beta chain was defined by the combination of its CDR3 amino acid sequence and its V-gene family, and reads without a unique V-gene family were dropped. As a way to deal with suspected cross-contamination and a sequencing artifact, a later analysis dropped 450 to 600 nucleotide sequences that were highly shared and had low generation probability. In a later analysis, a clonal expansion index for each public chain was calculated from normalized within-repertoire ranks of inferred template counts. Generation probabilities in a later analysis came from a VDJ recombination model fitted to out-of-frame rearrangements, and those results were checked against IGoR. Hypergeometric tests were used in a later analysis to score TCR-TCR, TCR-HLA and TCR-CMV co-occurrence, with a repertoire-size bias correction applied to the TCR pairs. A later analysis estimated false discovery rates by permuting HLA or CMV assignments 20 times. A later analysis grouped co-occurring TCRs with DBSCAN, adding TCRdist sequence similarity when clustering within HLA-allele-positive subsets. Co-occurrence clustering excluded repertoires with fewer than 30,000 or more than 120,000 public chains, plus five with anomalous nucleotide sharing. TCRdb took over this immuneACCESS table, retaining in-frame rearrangements with V and J assigned. Such tables are incomplete; in checked studies, under half of the missing clones stem from an unresolved V gene, and the remainder is unexplained. V and J calls and clone size follow that table, whereas D and trimming were derived from the DNA. Across this sample there are some 150,000 clones, with about 76% seen only once. Around 3.2% of the sample is held by the ten biggest clonotypes.

The chain is made from TRBV7-3 and TRBJ2-2, and 8 junction bases match TRBD1. The source is a human donor in good health. The material sequenced was PBMCs. The nucleotide sequence is given as TGTGCCAGCAGCTTACCACAGGGGGGTAATACCGGGGAGCTGTTTTTT. This encodes CASSLPQGGNTGELFF.